Each of the 31 T cell receptor beta chains below was sequenced from the same sample in a study of spatial heterogeneity in lung cancer. Time point here: sample taken at primary tumor resection. The study sequenced unsorted whole RNA from tumor, nontumor lung or frozen PBMC. Via MiXCR, TCRdb re-called the 5' RACE reads, giving one row per CDR3 protein. Here the sample spans 90,000 or so distinct CDR3 sequences, approximately 8.2% being singletons. The sample was PBMCs, taken at surgery. The receptor set was obtained from a male donor with early-stage non-small cell lung cancer.

This chain joins TRBV2 and TRBJ2-3; no definite D call. V lost 6 bases and J 8 bases, leaving 9 bases between the germline ends. CDR1 is SNHLY, CDR2 FYNNEI, per germline. The CDR3 spans 11 residues. Written as DNA, the CDR3 is TGTGCCAGCAGCTACGAAGTTACGCAGTATTTT. Protein: CASSYEVTQYF.

The gene calls are TRBV5-1 and TRBJ2-1; TRBD2 agrees at 9 bases. This CDR3 is 16 amino acids long. The J segment lost 1 base and the V segment lost 2 bases, leaving 4 bases of the junction unmatched. CDR1 and CDR2 (germline): SGHRS, YFSETQ. The CDR3 DNA follows: TGCGCCAGCAGCTTTTTGGCGGGAGGGTCCTACAATGAGCAGTTCTTC. Protein product: CASSFLAGGSYNEQFF.

This clonotype was found many times. The chain combines TRBV20-1 with TRBJ2-1, with 8 nucleotides matching TRBD2. From germline, CDR1 is DFQATT and CDR2 SNEGSKA (reference sequence). With V trimmed by 0 bases and J by 0 bases, 13 bases remained unmatched. The CDR3 has 19 amino acids. The CDR3 DNA sequence: TGCAGTGCTAGAGATTTAGGGGCAACCGGGACTAGCTCCTACAATGAGCAGTTCTTC. Translated, it gives CSARDLGATGTSSYNEQFF.

This clonotype was detected a few times. This rearrangement joins TRBV5-1 to TRBJ2-3; unclear D gene. The CDR3 sequence is 14 residues long. Germline loops: CDR1 SGHRS, CDR2 YFSETQ. V was cut by 8 bases and J by 5 bases, with 18 bases left in between. CDR3 residues: CASSKGLGEDTQYF. The CDR3 DNA is TGCGCCAGTAGTAAGGGCCTAGGAGAAGATACGCAGTATTTT. Based on the CDR3 plus reference TRBV5-1 and TRBJ2-3, the full variable domain is KAGVTQTPRYLIKTRGQQVTLSCSPISGHRSVSWYQQTPGQGLQFLFEYFSETQRNKGNFPGRFSGRQFSNSRSEMNVSTLELGDSALYLCASSKGLGEDTQYFGPGTRLTVL.

The genes are TRBV7-2 and TRBJ2-7, with TRBD2 identical over 13 bases. From germline, CDR1 is SGHTA and CDR2 FQGNSA. CDR3 length: 16 amino acids. The V segment lost 0 bases and the J segment 3 bases; nucleotides outside the gene matches: 2. In DNA form, the CDR3 reads TGTGCCAGCAGCTTAGCGGGACTAGCGGGGTTCTACGAGCAGTACTTC. It translates to CASSLAGLAGFYEQYF.

The rearrangement joins TRBV2 to TRBJ2-2; D is ambiguous. The CDR3 runs 11 residues. CDR1 is SNHLY and CDR2 is FYNNEI in the germline V gene. Trimming took 4 bases from V and 6 from J, leaving 3 bases between them. CDR3 coding DNA: TGTGCCAGCAGTGGGGCCGGGGAGCTGTTTTTT. Translating it yields CASSGAGELFF. Looking up the rest from reference TRBV2 and TRBJ2-2 gives the full variable domain: EPEVTQTPSHQVTQMGQEVILRCVPISNHLYFYWYRQILGQKVEFLVSFYNNEISEKSEIFDDQFSVERPDGSNFTLKIRSTKLEDSAMYFCASSGAGELFFGEGSRLTVL.

This clonotype occurred many times. V gene TRBV12-3 or TRBV12-4 combines with J gene TRBJ1-5; D is undetermined. The CDR3 length is 15 residues. The V gene lost 7 bases and the J gene lost 0 bases, with 13 bases spanning the gap. For the CDR3, the DNA is TGTGCCAGCACCGCGCATGGGAGTAGCAATCAGCCCCAGCATTTT. Translated, it gives CASTAHGSSNQPQHF.

This clonotype has just a few counts. The chain carries TRBV28 and TRBJ2-1; D may be TRBD2 (6 bases). The CDR3 length is 16 residues. Trimming took 11 bases from V and 0 from J, leaving 20 bases between them. Germline V gene sequence: CDR1 MDHEN, CDR2 SYDVKM. In DNA form, the CDR3 reads TGTGCCTCTATCGGGGGTTCGGCCAGCTCCTACAATGAGCAGTTCTTC. Its protein is CASIGGSASSYNEQFF.

This clonotype was observed many times. The chain has TRBV29-1 and TRBJ2-7, with unresolved D. Germline-derived CDR1 and CDR2 are SQVTM and ANQGSEA. The CDR3 is made up of 12 amino acids. V lost 4 bases, J lost 4 bases, and 11 bases lay in between. This CDR3 is CSVAGLLYEQYF. The CDR3 nucleotides read TGCAGCGTTGCCGGCTTACTTTACGAGCAGTACTTC.

J is TRBJ2-7 and V is TRBV21-1; the D call TRBD2 from the table was never checked on the DNA. TRBV21-1 is a recognized pseudogene. CDR3 size: 18 residues. In DNA, the CDR3 is TGTGCCAGCAGCAACGCGTCCATTTACCCTACGAGAGGGCGAGAGCAGTACTTC. It encodes CASSNASIYPTRGREQYF.

This clonotype was counted a few times. The chain combines TRBV7-2 with TRBJ2-3; unclear D gene. The V end was cut by 5 bases, the J end by 0 bases, with 12 bases between. The germline CDR1 and CDR2 sequences are SGHTA and FQGNSA. This CDR3 is 15 amino acids long. The CDR3 DNA reads TGTGCCAGCAGCCTGGAGTGGTGGAGCACAGATACGCAGTATTTT. It yields the protein CASSLEWWSTDTQYF.

In its sample, this clonotype was seen a few times. V is TRBV2 and J is TRBJ2-7; D remains ambiguous. From germline, CDR1 is SNHLY and CDR2 FYNNEI. Trimming stripped 0 bases from V and 3 bases from J, with 6 bases between. The CDR3 loop spans 13 amino acids. The CDR3 is CASSEALGYEQYF. The CDR3 DNA is TGTGCCAGCAGTGAAGCGCTTGGCTACGAGCAGTACTTC.

This clonotype was recorded many times. The V and J genes are TRBV20-1 and TRBJ2-3; D call uncertain. The germline V gene encodes CDR1 DFQATT and CDR2 SNEGSKA (reference sequence). This CDR3 has 14 amino acids. The germline V and J ends were trimmed by 5 bases and 2 bases, with 14 bases remaining between them. The CDR3 spells CSAPRASYTDTQYF. The DNA for the CDR3 is TGCAGTGCTCCAAGGGCCTCCTACACAGATACGCAGTATTTT.

The chain joins TRBV5-1 to TRBJ2-3; D gene unclear. Trimming removed 8 bases from V and 2 bases from J, with 12 bases in between. Germline values: CDR1 SGHRS, CDR2 YFSETQ. The CDR3 consists of 13 residues. For the CDR3, the DNA is TGCGCCAGAACCCCTATCTACACAGATACGCAGTATTTT. As protein: CARTPIYTDTQYF.

This clonotype was detected ten times or more. This sequence joins TRBV11-3 and TRBJ1-2, with D unclear. The ends were cut back, 8 bases at V and 6 bases at J, with 16 bases in the middle. The CDR3 contains 13 residues. Germline lookup yields CDR1 SGHNT and CDR2 YENEEA. The CDR3 spells CASRRHSPDGYTF. CDR3 bases: TGTGCCAGCCGAAGGCATTCTCCTGATGGCTACACCTTC.

The rearrangement links TRBV7-2 to TRBJ2-1, with 7 bases lining up with TRBD1. With V trimmed by 1 base and J by 15 bases, 12 bases remained unmatched. The CDR3 spans 14 residues. The V gene's germline CDR1 is SGHTA and CDR2 FQGNSA. Here the CDR3 reads CASSLGNGGQSLFF. CDR3 bases: TGTGCCAGCAGCTTAGGGAATGGGGGACAGAGCCTGTTCTTC.

This clonotype was counted many times. The V gene is TRBV28, the J gene TRBJ2-3; D is unresolved. CDR3 length: 12 residues. V lost 6 bases and J 6 bases, leaving 10 bases between the germline ends. From germline, CDR1 is MDHEN and CDR2 SYDVKM. The chain's CDR3 is CASSRPGDTQYF. DNA for the CDR3: TGTGCCAGCAGCCGCCCCGGGGATACGCAGTATTTT.

This clonotype was observed many times. The chain uses TRBV3-1 and TRBJ2-7, with TRBD2 identical over 9 bases. Germline V gene data show CDR1 as LGHDT and CDR2 as YNNKEL (reference sequence). The CDR3 runs to 15 residues. J was trimmed by 0 bases and V by 2 bases; bases with no gene match: 2. The CDR3: CASSQLAGSSYEQYF. The CDR3 region has the DNA TGTGCCAGCAGCCAACTAGCGGGGAGCTCCTACGAGCAGTACTTC.

There are many counts of this clonotype. The chain employs TRBV28 and TRBJ1-2, with TRBD1 identical over 8 bases. The CDR3 runs to 12 residues. Germline CDR1 MDHEN, CDR2 SYDVKM. The V segment lost 10 bases and the J segment 5 bases; nucleotides outside the gene matches: 6. The CDR3 sequence is CATGDRSYGYTF. The CDR3 region has the DNA TGTGCCACCGGGGACAGGTCTTATGGCTACACCTTC.

This clonotype has only a few counts. The chain uses TRBV10-1 and TRBJ2-2, with D hard to call. Between the trimmed V and J ends, which lost 6 bases and 3 bases, there was a span of 11 bases. CDR3 length: 14 residues. CDR1 WNHNN and CDR2 SYGVQD come from the germline V gene (reference sequence). CDR3 sequence reads: CASSDQMDTGELFF. CDR3 nucleotides: TGCGCCAGCAGCGACCAGATGGACACCGGGGAGCTGTTTTTT.

This clonotype has only a few counts. The V call is TRBV24-1, the J call TRBJ2-1, with TRBD2 matching 12 bases. V lost 4 bases, J lost 4 bases, and 4 bases stayed unmatched. CDR1 KGHDR and CDR2 SFDVKD come from the germline V gene. The CDR3 contains 16 residues. For the CDR3, the DNA is TGTGCCACCAGTGACCCTAGCGGGAGGGCGTACAATGAGCAGTTCTTC. Protein sequence: CATSDPSGRAYNEQFF.

DNA of the CDR3: TGCAGTGCTAGAGATCGCAGGGGCGGCAACGAGCAGTACTTC. Translated: CSARDRRGGNEQYF. The V call is TRBV20-1, the J call TRBJ2-7; weak D call: TRBD1 (6 bases). Germline values: CDR1 DFQATT, CDR2 SNEGSKA (reference sequence). The CDR3 contains 14 residues. V lost 0 bases to trimming and J lost 5 bases, with 14 bases between them.

This clonotype was observed a handful of times. V and J are TRBV4-3 and TRBJ1-2; no firm D call. V gave up 0 bases and J gave up 8 bases, with 10 bases separating them. Germline lookup yields CDR1 LGHNA and CDR2 YSLEER. This CDR3 comprises 13 residues. The CDR3 is CASSQDSVTGYTF. In DNA, the CDR3 is TGCGCCAGCAGCCAAGATTCAGTAACCGGCTACACCTTC.

In its sample, this clonotype was seen a few times. This sequence joins TRBV10-3 and TRBJ1-5; D not certain. The CDR3 is 15 amino acids. Germline V lookup: CDR1 ENHRY, CDR2 SYGVKD. V was pared by 3 bases and J by 6 bases, with 15 bases between. This CDR3 is CAISDSKSQTQPQHF. DNA of the CDR3: TGTGCCATCAGTGACTCAAAATCTCAAACTCAGCCCCAGCATTTT.

This clonotype was detected many times. The chain employs TRBV7-6 and TRBJ1-5, with a possible D match to TRBD1 (5 bases). Germline lookup yields CDR1 SGHVS and CDR2 FNYEAQ. The CDR3 runs 20 residues. V was cut by 0 bases and J by 0 bases, with 21 bases left in between. The CDR3 spells CASSLAPSRRDGDSNQPQHF. CDR3 coding DNA: TGTGCCAGCAGCTTAGCCCCCAGTCGCAGGGATGGGGATAGCAATCAGCCCCAGCATTTT. Combining the CDR3 with reference TRBV7-6 and TRBJ1-5 gives the whole variable domain GAGVSQSPRYKVTKRGQDVALRCDPISGHVSLYWYRQALGQGPEFLTYFNYEAQQDKSGLPNDRFSAERPEGSISTLTIQRTEQRDSAMYRCASSLAPSRRDGDSNQPQHFGDGTRLSIL.

This clonotype was found a few times. V gene TRBV7-9 combines with J gene TRBJ2-7; 9 positions match TRBD1. This CDR3 is 14 amino acids long. V shed 6 bases and J 5 bases; nucleotides not matched to a gene: 8. Germline CDR1 and CDR2: SEHNR and FQNEAQ (reference sequence). DNA of the CDR3: TGTGCCAGCAGATGGGACAGGGAGTCCGACGAGCAGTACTTC. It yields the protein CASRWDRESDEQYF.

This clonotype has at least ten counts. This rearrangement joins TRBV10-1 to TRBJ2-3; TRBD2 matches at 9 bases. Germline V CDR1 and CDR2: WNHNN, SYGVQD (reference sequence). This CDR3 has 14 residues. Trimming cost V 6 bases and J 1 base; bases outside gene matches: 2. The CDR3 sequence: CASRAGGGTDTQYF. The CDR3 nucleotides read TGCGCCAGCAGAGCGGGGGGCGGCACAGATACGCAGTATTTT.

This clonotype came up a few times. This chain links TRBV27 with TRBJ2-4, with 8 bases that match TRBD1. Germline CDR1 reads MNHEY; CDR2 reads SMNVEV (reference sequence). This CDR3 region has 16 residues. V was clipped by 1 base and J by 7 bases; unmatched bases: 9. The CDR3: CASSLYGQGPWNIQYF. The CDR3 nucleotides are TGTGCCAGCAGTTTATATGGACAGGGCCCTTGGAACATTCAGTACTTC.

The J gene is TRBJ2-2, the V gene TRBV5-1; D unclear. Germline CDR1 SGHRS, CDR2 YFSETQ. V dropped 0 bases and J dropped 1 base, with 7 bases sitting between them. The CDR3 sequence is 15 residues long. The chain's CDR3 is CASSLDRQNTGELFF. CDR3 nucleotides: TGCGCCAGCAGCTTGGATCGCCAGAACACCGGGGAGCTGTTTTTT.

This clonotype was detected ten times or more. The chain combines TRBV7-2 with TRBJ2-3; no clear D gene. The germline V gene has CDR1 SGHTA and CDR2 FQGNSA. CDR3 length equals 13 residues. V gave up 5 bases and J gave up 3 bases, with 9 bases separating them. The CDR3 loop is CASSPRGTDTQYF. The CDR3 bases are TGTGCCAGCAGCCCCCGCGGTACAGATACGCAGTATTTT. Full variable domain (outside the CDR3, taken from reference TRBV7-2 and TRBJ2-3): GAGVSQSPSNKVTEKGKDVELRCDPISGHTALYWYRQSLGQGLEFLIYFQGNSAPDKSGLPSDRFSAERTGGSVSTLTIQRTQQEDSAVYLCASSPRGTDTQYFGPGTRLTVL.

There are a few counts of this clonotype. A read error may account for a junction end that differs from germline. The chain is built from TRBV5-1 and TRBJ2-1, with TRBD2 identical over 10 bases. The CDR3 consists of 17 residues. Germline V gene sequence: CDR1 SGHRS, CDR2 YFSETQ. The CDR3 bases are TGCGCCAGCAGCACCGGCGTTGGGACTAGCGAGTACAATGAGCTGTTCTTC. Protein sequence: CASSTGVGTSEYNELFF. Together with reference TRBV5-1 and TRBJ2-1, the CDR3 gives the full variable domain: KAGVTQTPRYLIKTRGQQVTLSCSPISGHRSVSWYQQTPGQGLQFLFEYFSETQRNKGNFPGRFSGRQFSNSRSEMNVSTLELGDSALYLCASSTGVGTSEYNELFFGPGTRLTVL.